The 14 T cell receptor beta chains below come from one sample, sequenced in a study of CD8+ T cells in alopecia areata. Investigators isolated RNA and reverse transcribed it into cDNA to act as the sequencing template. Using immunoSEQ multiplex PCR, the repertoire was profiled, and TCRdb retains in-frame clones only, with some absent. The sample was found to contain approximately 280,000 clones, and every one recurs. Pooled cutaneous lymph node cells were sorted using CD4, CD8alpha, NKG2D, NKG2ACE and other markers. The sequenced sample was CD4+ T cells sorted from a lymph node. These receptors were taken from a C3H/HeJ mouse with alopecia areata. This strain has MHC haplotype H2-k.

As regards this clone: Gene names are mouse gene names. The read is 4 residues too short to cover the CDR3 end, so that end is filled in from the germline J gene. The chain carries TRBV1 and TRBJ1-2; D possibly corresponds to TRBD1 (5 bases). V was clipped by 0 bases and J by 2 bases, with 13 bases between them. The CDR3 length is 16 residues. Per the germline V gene, CDR1 is NSQYPW and CDR2 is LRSPGD (reference sequence). Incomplete CDR3 DNA: TGCACCTGCAGTGCAGATCCCAGGGCGAGCAACTCC. Translated, it gives CTCSADPRASNS. The entire CDR3 protein is CTCSADPRASNSDYTF. The full variable domain, its missing parts supplied by reference TRBV1 and TRBJ1-2, is VTLLEQNPRWRLVPRGQAVNLRCILKNSQYPWMSWYQQDLQKQLQWLFTLRSPGDKEVKSLPGADYLATRVTDTELRLQVANMSQGRTLYCTCSADPRASNSDYTFGSGTRLLVI.

Notes on this clone: The gene symbols are mouse symbols. The read finishes 4 residues shy of the CDR3 end, and the germline J gene is used to complete it. The chain carries TRBV19 and TRBJ1-2, with D possibly being TRBD1 (6 bases). Germline V lookup: CDR1 FNHDT, CDR2 SITEND (reference sequence). The CDR3 runs 14 residues. The CDR3 spells CASSIGGGLPDYTF. The sequenced CDR3 bases are TGTGCCAGCAGTATAGGAGGGGGGCTGCCC. Full variable domain (outside the CDR3, taken from reference TRBV19 and TRBJ1-2): GGIITQTPKFLIGQEGQKLTLKCQQNFNHDTMYWYRQDSGKGLRLIYYSITENDLQKGDLSEGYDASREKKSSFSLTVTSAQKNEMAVFLCASSIGGGLPDYTFGSGTRLLVI.

On this clone itself: The gene names here belong to mouse. The sample carries other DNA sequences with the same CDR3. Partial CDR3 DNA: TGTGCCAGCAGTGGGACTGGGGGGGGTCAAGAC. Translating gives CASSGTGGGQD. The full CDR3 reads CASSGTGGGQDTQYF. The V gene is TRBV13-3, the J gene TRBJ2-5; the match to TRBD2 covers 12 bases. The observed sequence ends 4 residues before the CDR3 terminus, with the missing tail filled in from the germline J gene. Losses at the gene ends were 3 bases for V and 3 bases for J; bases not matched to a gene: 2. Looked up from germline, CDR1 is NNHDY and CDR2 is SYVADS. The CDR3 is 15 residues long.

This clone was counted between two and nine times. Gene names and germline refer to mouse. With the read ending 4 residues before the CDR3 end, the germline J gene is used to fill in that end. This chain links TRBV31 with TRBJ1-2; 12 positions match TRBD1. V trimming: 3 bases; J trimming: 4 bases; junction bases outside the gene matches: 6. There are 15 residues in the CDR3. Germline CDR1 reads GKSSPN; CDR2 reads SITVG. The CDR3 sequence: CAWRPGTGGSSDYTF. CDR3 DNA, as far as it was read: TGTGCCTGGAGACCCGGGACAGGGGGCAGCTCC.

This clone has more than one count but fewer than ten. The germline and genes are mouse ones. The CDR3 reads CASGDWGGFGAETLYF. Incomplete CDR3 DNA: TGTGCCAGCGGCGACTGGGGGGGCTTTGGTGCAGAA. The chain carries TRBV13-2 and TRBJ2-3; 12 nucleotides line up with TRBD2. The read gets to within 4 residues of the CDR3 end, and the germline J gene fills in the rest. Per germline, CDR1 NNHNN and CDR2 SYGAGS (reference sequence). The CDR3 totals 16 residues. V lost 5 bases to trimming and J lost 1 base; unmatched junction nucleotides: 5.

This clone has just a few counts. The gene symbols are mouse symbols. The CDR3 extends 4 residues past the end of the read, so its final part is completed from the germline J gene. The J gene is TRBJ2-1, the V gene TRBV5; 10 bases fit TRBD2. The CDR3 length is 16 residues. Per the germline V gene, CDR1 is LGHNA and CDR2 is YNLKQL (reference sequence). This CDR3 reads CASSQDWGGLRAEQFF. The part of the CDR3 DNA that was read is TGTGCCAGCAGCCAAGACTGGGGGGGCTTGCGAGCT.

As concerns this clone: The genes and germline here are from mouse. Coverage ceases 4 residues before the CDR3 finishes, and the germline J gene fills in the end. Other DNA sequences in the sample encode the same CDR3. The chain employs TRBV13-3 and TRBJ2-1; 11 nucleotides agree with TRBD1. Germline values: CDR1 NNHDY, CDR2 SYVADS. The CDR3 has 12 residues. The covered CDR3 bases are TGTGCCAGCCGGGACAGGGGGGCT. It translates to CASRDRGA. In full, the CDR3 reads CASRDRGAEQFF.

This clone was seen only a few times. Mouse gene names and germline throughout. The observed sequence ends 4 residues before the CDR3 terminus, with the missing tail filled in from the germline J gene. The chain links TRBV13-3 to TRBJ2-1, with 9 bases that match TRBD2. Germline CDR1 reads NNHDY; CDR2 reads SYVADS. The ends lost 9 bases at V and 0 bases at J; junction bases unmatched: 4. The CDR3 loop spans 14 amino acids. CDR3 DNA (partial): TGTGCCACCTCGACTGGGGGTAACTATGCT. This encodes CATSTGGNYA. The full CDR3 protein is CATSTGGNYAEQFF.

A word on this clone: The listed genes are named as in mouse. The read ends 4 residues shy of where the CDR3 ends; the end is completed using the germline J gene. This sample includes further DNA sequences coding for the same CDR3. The chain couples TRBV1 to TRBJ2-5, with TRBD1 matching over 7 bases. The length of the CDR3 is 14 residues. Germline values: CDR1 NSQYPW, CDR2 LRSPGD (reference sequence). The J segment lost 3 bases and the V segment lost 2 bases, leaving 2 bases of the junction unmatched. CDR3 DNA (partial): TGCACCTGCAGTGCACAGGGGGTTCAAGAC. It encodes CTCSAQGVQD. The whole CDR3 region reads CTCSAQGVQDTQYF. Full variable domain (missing parts from reference TRBV1 and TRBJ2-5): VTLLEQNPRWRLVPRGQAVNLRCILKNSQYPWMSWYQQDLQKQLQWLFTLRSPGDKEVKSLPGADYLATRVTDTELRLQVANMSQGRTLYCTCSAQGVQDTQYFGPGTRLLVL.

This clone appeared a few times. Gene names follow the mouse nomenclature. The part of the CDR3 DNA that was read is TGCACCTGCAGTGTGGGACTGGGGGTAAACTATGCT. Translation gives CTCSVGLGVNYA. The whole CDR3 sequence reads CTCSVGLGVNYAEQFF. The chain uses TRBV1 and TRBJ2-1; TRBD2 matches 11 bases. The observed sequence ends 4 residues before the CDR3 terminus, with the missing tail filled in from the germline J gene. Germline V gene data show CDR1 as NSQYPW and CDR2 as LRSPGD (reference sequence). The CDR3 length is 16 residues. The V and J ends lost 4 bases and 1 base, in that order; junction bases with no gene match: 3.

The table lists this clone with a few counts. The gene names here belong to mouse. The read stops 4 residues short of the end of the CDR3; the missing end is completed from the germline J gene. The chain combines TRBV19 with TRBJ1-2; TRBD1 matches at 8 bases. There are 13 residues in the CDR3. Per germline, CDR1 FNHDT and CDR2 SITEND (reference sequence). The J segment lost 4 bases and the V segment lost 5 bases, leaving 4 bases of the junction unmatched. The CDR3 loop reads CASRNTGGSDYTF. The sequenced part of the CDR3 DNA is TGTGCCAGCAGGAACACAGGGGGCTCC.

A few counts support this clone. The genes are named according to mouse. The read comes to an end 4 residues before the CDR3 does, leaving the germline J gene to fill in the end. The chain is built from TRBV13-2 and TRBJ1-2, with 9 bases that match TRBD1. CDR3 length equals 14 residues. The germline CDR1 and CDR2 sequences are NNHNN and SYGAGS (reference sequence). The CDR3: CASGRPGTGFDYTF. CDR3 DNA (partial): TGTGCCAGCGGTCGTCCCGGGACAGGGTTC.

On this clone itself: Germline and genes here are mouse. The CDR3 extends 4 residues past the end of the read, so its final part is completed from the germline J gene. V and J are TRBV13-1 and TRBJ1-2; 7 positions agree with TRBD1. Germline assignment: CDR1 NSHNY and CDR2 SYGAGN. The CDR3 runs to 15 residues. The J segment lost 0 bases and the V segment lost 5 bases, leaving 7 bases of the junction unmatched. The CDR3 here is CASSLLRGSNSDYTF. The CDR3 DNA, read in part, is TGTGCCAGCAGCCTCCTCAGGGGGTCAAACTCC.

The sample holds a few counts of this clone. Mouse germline and gene names are used. In the same sample, other DNA sequences code for this CDR3. Incomplete CDR3 DNA: TGTGCCAGCAGTATACAGGGTCAAAAC. The encoded protein is CASSIQGQN. The entire CDR3 protein reads CASSIQGQNTLYF. The chain couples TRBV19 to TRBJ2-4, with unresolved D. The read is 4 residues too short to cover the CDR3 end, so that end is filled in from the germline J gene. This CDR3 has 13 amino acids. V gave up 1 base and J gave up 1 base, with 4 bases separating them. Germline V gene lookup returns CDR1 FNHDT and CDR2 SITEND (reference sequence).